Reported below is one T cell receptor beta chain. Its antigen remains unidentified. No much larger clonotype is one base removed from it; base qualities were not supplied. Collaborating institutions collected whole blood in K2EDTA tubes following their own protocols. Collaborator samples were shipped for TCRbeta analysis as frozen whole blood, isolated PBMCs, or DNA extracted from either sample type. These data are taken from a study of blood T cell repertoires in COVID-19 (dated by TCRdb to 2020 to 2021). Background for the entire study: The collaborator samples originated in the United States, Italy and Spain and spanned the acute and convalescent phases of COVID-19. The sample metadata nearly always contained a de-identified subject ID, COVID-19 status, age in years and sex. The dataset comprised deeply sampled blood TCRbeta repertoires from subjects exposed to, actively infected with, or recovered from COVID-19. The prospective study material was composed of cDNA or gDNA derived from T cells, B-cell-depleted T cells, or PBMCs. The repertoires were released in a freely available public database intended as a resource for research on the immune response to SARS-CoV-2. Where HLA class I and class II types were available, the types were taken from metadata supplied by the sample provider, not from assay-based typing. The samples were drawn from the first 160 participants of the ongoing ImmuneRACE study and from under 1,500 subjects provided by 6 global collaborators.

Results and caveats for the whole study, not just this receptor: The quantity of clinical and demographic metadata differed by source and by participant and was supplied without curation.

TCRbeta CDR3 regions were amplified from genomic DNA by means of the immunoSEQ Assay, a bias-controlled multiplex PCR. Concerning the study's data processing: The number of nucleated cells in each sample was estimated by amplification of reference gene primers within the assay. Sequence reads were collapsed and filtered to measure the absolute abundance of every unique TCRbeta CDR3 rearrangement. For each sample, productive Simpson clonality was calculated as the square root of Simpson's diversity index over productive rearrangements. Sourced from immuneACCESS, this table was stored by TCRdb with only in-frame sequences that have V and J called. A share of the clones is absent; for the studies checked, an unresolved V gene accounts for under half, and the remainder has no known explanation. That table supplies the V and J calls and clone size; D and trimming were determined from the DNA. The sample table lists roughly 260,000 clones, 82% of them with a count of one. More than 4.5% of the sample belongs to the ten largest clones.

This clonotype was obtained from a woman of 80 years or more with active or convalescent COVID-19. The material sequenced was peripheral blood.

The nucleotides are TGCGCCAGCCGGGCAGGGCTTGGGGACTATGGCTACACCTTC. This is translated as CASRAGLGDYGYTF. The chain was built from TRBV5-1 and TRBJ1-2; TRBD1 is a weak D gene call, 5 bases matching. Relative to germline, V is 7 bases shorter and J is 3 bases shorter, with 16 bases between their ends. CDR1 and CDR2 were assigned from the germline V gene as SGHRS and YFSETQ. The CDR3 runs 14 amino acids, cysteine and phenylalanine included. CDR3 DNA is the only sequence kept; it has 42 bases, read in frame from the first base. With the rest looked up from the reference TRBV5-1 and TRBJ1-2 genes rather than sequenced, the full variable domain is KAGVTQTPRYLIKTRGQQVTLSCSPISGHRSVSWYQQTPGQGLQFLFEYFSETQRNKGNFPGRFSGRQFSNSRSEMNVSTLELGDSALYLCASRAGLGDYGYTFGSGTRLTVV.